These T cell receptor beta chains were read from a single sample in a study of blood T cell repertoires in COVID-19. Only in-frame clones appear in the TCRdb table, and some are missing; sequencing was by immunoSEQ multiplex PCR. The sample consists of roughly 130,000 clones, less than 90% of them appearing once. The sample was peripheral blood. These receptors were taken from a man in his sixties or seventies with acute or convalescent COVID-19. CDR3s include the opening cysteine and the closing phenylalanine or tryptophan.

v_gene: TRBV5-6
j_gene: TRBJ1-1
CDR3aa: CASSLGRLNTEAFF

v_gene: TRBV18
j_gene: TRBJ1-1
CDR3aa: CASSRPGTNTEAFF

v_gene: TRBV7-8
j_gene: TRBJ2-2
CDR3aa: CASSLALGGEYLTGELFF

v_gene: TRBV10-3
j_gene: TRBJ1-4
CDR3aa: CAISRVAGEKLFF

v_gene: TRBV4-2
j_gene: TRBJ2-2
CDR3aa: CASSQVPGLAPDTGELFF

v_gene: TRBV4-2
j_gene: TRBJ1-1
CDR3aa: CASSHPGQGSTEAFF

v_gene: TRBV19
j_gene: TRBJ1-2
CDR3aa: CASRKREANYGYTF

v_gene: TRBV6-5
j_gene: TRBJ1-5
CDR3aa: CASSWDNNQPQHF

v_gene: TRBV19
j_gene: TRBJ2-2
CDR3aa: CASIPGQGGSGELFF

v_gene: TRBV5-1
j_gene: TRBJ1-4
CDR3aa: CASSAGTAGRNNEKLFF

v_gene: TRBV19
j_gene: TRBJ1-5
CDR3aa: CASSILQGRDQPQHF

v_gene: TRBV19
j_gene: TRBJ2-6
CDR3aa: CASRAGDRTGANVLTF

v_gene: TRBV29-1
j_gene: TRBJ1-1
CDR3aa: CSVTGTTNTEAFF

v_gene: TRBV14
j_gene: TRBJ2-3
CDR3aa: CASSQPGQGYTDTQYF

v_gene: TRBV10-3
j_gene: TRBJ2-3
CDR3aa: CAITDRDSSSTDTQYF

v_gene: TRBV18
j_gene: TRBJ2-7
CDR3aa: CASSPLDRTYEQYF

v_gene: TRBV6-2/TRBV6-3
j_gene: TRBJ2-2
CDR3aa: CASSYLTGRTGELFF

v_gene: TRBV4-1
j_gene: TRBJ1-2
CDR3aa: CASSRPGQRYGYTF

v_gene: TRBV19
j_gene: TRBJ2-3
CDR3aa: CASSIVSGGSDTQYF

v_gene: TRBV19
j_gene: TRBJ1-2
CDR3aa: CASSPRPRQNYGYTF

v_gene: TRBV5-6
j_gene: TRBJ2-5
CDR3aa: CASSSWRTGEETQYF

v_gene: TRBV27
j_gene: TRBJ1-2
CDR3aa: CASSLRGQETLNYGYTF

v_gene: TRBV27
j_gene: TRBJ2-1
CDR3aa: CASSPVPPSYEQFF

v_gene: TRBV25-1
j_gene: TRBJ1-2
CDR3aa: CASSEVNPLYGYTF

v_gene: TRBV5-1
j_gene: TRBJ2-5
CDR3aa: CASSPGLAGIETQYF

v_gene: TRBV6-5
j_gene: TRBJ1-2
CDR3aa: CASRGTGGGGYTF

v_gene: TRBV9
j_gene: TRBJ2-7
CDR3aa: CASSLGLAGTYEQYF

v_gene: TRBV25-1
j_gene: TRBJ1-2
CDR3aa: CASSGSTENYGYTF

v_gene: TRBV24-1
j_gene: TRBJ2-1
CDR3aa: CATSDPSGTSGGYNEQFF

v_gene: TRBV13
j_gene: TRBJ2-3
CDR3aa: CASSLSGDTQYF

v_gene: TRBV6-1
j_gene: TRBJ2-3
CDR3aa: CASKPSGGGDTQYF

v_gene: TRBV29-1
j_gene: TRBJ1-3
CDR3aa: CSVEEGHRSGNTIYF

v_gene: TRBV3-1/TRBV3-2
j_gene: TRBJ1-2
CDR3aa: CASSQLSREDYGYTF

v_gene: TRBV27
j_gene: TRBJ1-6
CDR3aa: CASSPDRVFSPLHF

v_gene: TRBV7-7
j_gene: TRBJ1-1
CDR3aa: CASSLYSGIAFF

v_gene: TRBV7-2
j_gene: TRBJ1-3
CDR3aa: CASSPQSSGNTIYF

v_gene: TRBV4-2
j_gene: TRBJ2-5
CDR3aa: CASSPGLAGGQETQYF

v_gene: TRBV28
j_gene: TRBJ2-1
CDR3aa: CASSRTGWGYNEQFF

v_gene: TRBV11-2
j_gene: TRBJ2-2
CDR3aa: CASSFGTGSGELFF

v_gene: TRBV27
j_gene: TRBJ1-2
CDR3aa: CASSLQQGLGAGYTF

v_gene: TRBV28
j_gene: TRBJ1-2
CDR3aa: CASNSGEANYGYTF

v_gene: TRBV7-2
j_gene: TRBJ1-6
CDR3aa: CASSPRTGGGNSPLHF

v_gene: TRBV5-6
j_gene: TRBJ1-1
CDR3aa: CASSLPTGVGTEAFF

v_gene: TRBV6-5
j_gene: TRBJ2-5
CDR3aa: CASSSRDRLQETQYF

v_gene: TRBV5-5
j_gene: TRBJ1-1
CDR3aa: CASSLPLRRTEAFF

v_gene: TRBV7-9
j_gene: TRBJ2-2
CDR3aa: CATTTGGGTGELFF

v_gene: TRBV7-2
j_gene: TRBJ2-7
CDR3aa: CASSVLGQSYEQYF

v_gene: TRBV19
j_gene: TRBJ2-1
CDR3aa: CASRYSGAPYNEQFF

v_gene: TRBV29-1
j_gene: TRBJ2-3
CDR3aa: CSVERTGQYF

v_gene: TRBV18
j_gene: TRBJ2-6
CDR3aa: CASSPPARPSGANVLTF

v_gene: TRBV19
j_gene: TRBJ2-3
CDR3aa: CASRRGQGTDTQYF

v_gene: TRBV7-8
j_gene: TRBJ2-3
CDR3aa: CASSLGTGTDTQYF

v_gene: TRBV19
j_gene: TRBJ1-2
CDR3aa: CASTRGGVSYGYTF

v_gene: TRBV27
j_gene: TRBJ2-2
CDR3aa: CASSLFSVTGGTGELFF

v_gene: TRBV28
j_gene: TRBJ1-6
CDR3aa: CASSSSRGRVKSPLHF

v_gene: TRBV7-2
j_gene: TRBJ2-1
CDR3aa: CASSQDRVYEQFF

v_gene: TRBV27
j_gene: TRBJ1-6
CDR3aa: CASSPGQRNSPLHF

v_gene: TRBV6-5
j_gene: TRBJ1-2
CDR3aa: CASTQEGGPPYGYTF